These 6 T cell receptor beta chains were all obtained from the same sample, sequenced in a study of blood T cell repertoires in COVID-19. The data were produced by immunoSEQ multiplex PCR, yet TCRdb's version contains in-frame clones alone and is incomplete. This table holds tens of thousands of clones, 80% to 90% found once. Sequenced: peripheral blood. The receptors come from a man aged 45-65 years with COVID-19, enrolled during active disease.

This clone was counted between two and nine times. The chain combines TRBV5-5 with TRBJ1-5; 7 bases line up with TRBD1. The CDR3 extends over 14 amino acids. Trimming cost V 4 bases and J 7 bases; bases outside gene matches: 8. Germline CDR1 SGHKS, CDR2 YYEKEE (reference sequence). The CDR3 protein is CASSLTGEGQPQHF. The CDR3, as DNA: TGTGCCAGCAGCCTCACAGGGGAAGGACAGCCCCAGCATTTT.

The rearrangement links TRBV7-9 to TRBJ1-6; TRBD1 might be the D (6 bases). The CDR3 consists of 14 residues. Trimming removed 4 bases from V and 8 bases from J, with 12 bases in between. Germline V CDR1 and CDR2: SEHNR, FQNEAQ (reference sequence). The CDR3 region has the DNA TGTGCCAGCAGCTATCAGGGGAGCGATTCACCCCTCCACTTT. As protein: CASSYQGSDSPLHF.

The CDR3 sequence: CASSQEAGVNTEAFF. CDR3 nucleotide sequence: TGCGCCAGCAGCCAAGAAGCAGGGGTGAACACTGAAGCTTTCTTT. The chain couples TRBV4-3 to TRBJ1-1; TRBD1 might be the D (6 bases). Germline V gene data show CDR1 as LGHNA and CDR2 as YSLEER. The CDR3 totals 15 residues. Trimming took 0 bases from V and 0 from J, leaving 8 bases between them.

The chain joins TRBV4-3 to TRBJ1-3, with a weak D call TRBD1 (6 bases). Germline V gene data show CDR1 as LGHNA and CDR2 as YSLEER. The CDR3 has 16 amino acids. V lost 0 bases to trimming and J lost 4 bases, with 13 bases between them. The DNA of the CDR3 is TGCGCCAGCAGCCAAGATAGGGGGGGGCGCGGAAACACCATATATTTT. It translates to CASSQDRGGRGNTIYF.

The chain recombines TRBV27 with TRBJ1-1, with TRBD1 matching over 7 bases. CDR1 is MNHEY, CDR2 SMNVEV, per germline (reference sequence). V gave up 7 bases and J gave up 5 bases; unmatched junction bases: 7. The CDR3 spans 13 residues. This CDR3 is CASTRTGGTEAFF. In DNA form, the CDR3 reads TGTGCCAGCACGCGGACAGGCGGGACTGAAGCTTTCTTT.

The rearrangement joins TRBV2 to TRBJ1-3; 7 bases are shared with TRBD1. Unmatched junction bases numbered 9, after V lost 6 bases and J lost 7 bases. From germline, CDR1 is SNHLY and CDR2 FYNNEI. The CDR3 runs 14 residues. In nucleotides, the CDR3 is TGTGCCAGCAGGGCTAGACAGGGTCCCAACACCATATATTTT. The encoded protein is CASRARQGPNTIYF.